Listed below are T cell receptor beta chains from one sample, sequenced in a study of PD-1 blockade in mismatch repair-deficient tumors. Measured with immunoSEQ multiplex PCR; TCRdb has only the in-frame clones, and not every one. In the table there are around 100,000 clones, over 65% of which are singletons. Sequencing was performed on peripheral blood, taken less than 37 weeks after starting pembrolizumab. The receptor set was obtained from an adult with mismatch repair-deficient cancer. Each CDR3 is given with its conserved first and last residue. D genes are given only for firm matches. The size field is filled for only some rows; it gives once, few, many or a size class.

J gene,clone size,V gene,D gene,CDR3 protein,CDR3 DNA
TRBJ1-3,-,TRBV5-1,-,CASSFQGQDGWNSGNTIYF,TGCGCCAGCAGCTTTCAGGGACAAGACGGATGGAACTCTGGAAACACCATATATTTT
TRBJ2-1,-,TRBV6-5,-,CASSYLDRDNEQFF,TGTGCCAGCAGTTACTTAGACAGAGATAATGAGCAGTTCTTC
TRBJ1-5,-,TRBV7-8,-,CASAMTEQDQPQHF,TGTGCCAGCGCGATGACAGAACAAGATCAGCCCCAGCATTTT
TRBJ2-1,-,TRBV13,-,CASSSQRGQTTEQFF,TGTGCCAGCAGCTCCCAGCGGGGACAGACGACTGAGCAGTTCTTC
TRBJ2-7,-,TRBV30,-,CAWSGTPTYEQYF,TGTGCCTGGAGTGGGACACCAACCTACGAGCAGTACTTC
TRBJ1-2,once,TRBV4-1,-,CASSQEPLGGRGYTF,TGCGCCAGCAGCCAAGAACCCCTTGGGGGTCGGGGCTACACCTTC
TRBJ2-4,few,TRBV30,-,CAWSPGVENIQYF,TGTGCCTGGAGTCCCGGAGTCGAAAACATTCAGTACTTC
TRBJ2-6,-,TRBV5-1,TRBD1,CASSRLGQGAIESSGANVLTF,TGCGCCAGCAGCCGCCTTGGACAGGGCGCAATCGAGAGCTCTGGGGCCAACGTCCTGACTTTC
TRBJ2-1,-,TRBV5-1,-,CASSLLGPGRYSYNEQFF,TGCGCCAGCAGCTTGTTGGGCCCGGGCAGGTACTCCTACAATGAGCAGTTCTTC
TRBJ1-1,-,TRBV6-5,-,CASRGGGTEAFF,TGTGCCAGCAGGGGAGGGGGCACTGAAGCTTTCTTT
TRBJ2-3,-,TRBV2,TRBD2,CATSYPTSARADTQYF,TGTGCCACCTCTTACCCTACTAGCGCGCGGGCGGATACGCAGTATTTT
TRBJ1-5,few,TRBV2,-,CASSEGGGGNQPQHF,TGTGCCAGCAGTGAAGGGGGGGGAGGCAATCAGCCCCAGCATTTT
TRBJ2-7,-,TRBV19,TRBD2,CASSPSGSAHYEQYF,TGTGCCAGTAGTCCGAGCGGGAGCGCGCACTACGAGCAGTACTTC
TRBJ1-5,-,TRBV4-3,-,CASSQDRVWGNQPQHF,TGCGCCAGCAGCCAAGATCGGGTTTGGGGCAATCAGCCCCAGCATTTT
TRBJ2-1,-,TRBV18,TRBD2,CASSLELAGGGNEQFF,TGTGCCAGCTCACTGGAATTAGCGGGAGGCGGCAATGAGCAGTTCTTC
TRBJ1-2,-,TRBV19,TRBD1,CASSLKTGDGVYRYTF,TGTGCCAGTAGTCTAAAGACAGGGGACGGGGTCTATCGCTACACCTTC
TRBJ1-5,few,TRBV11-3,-,CASSQGTNQPQHF,TGTGCCAGCAGCCAGGGGACCAATCAGCCCCAGCATTTT
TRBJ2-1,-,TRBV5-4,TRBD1,CASSSIKTGGNEQFF,TGTGCCAGCAGCTCAATCAAGACAGGGGGCAATGAGCAGTTCTTC
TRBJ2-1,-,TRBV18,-,CASSGERNEQFF,TGTGCCAGCTCCGGGGAGAGAAATGAGCAGTTCTTC
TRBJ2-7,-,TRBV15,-,CATSRDTLTVFDEQYF,TGTGCCACCAGCAGAGACACTCTGACAGTATTTGACGAGCAGTACTTC
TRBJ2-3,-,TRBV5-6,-,CASSLTALDTQYF,TGTGCCAGCAGCTTGACAGCGTTGGATACGCAGTATTTT
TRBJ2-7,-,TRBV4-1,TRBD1,CASSQGRGRTGQYF,TGCGCCAGCAGCCAAGGCAGGGGGCGAACGGGGCAGTACTTC
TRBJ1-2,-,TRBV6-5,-,CASRTGDYGYTF,TGTGCCAGCAGAACTGGGGACTATGGCTACACCTTC
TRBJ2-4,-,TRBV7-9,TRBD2,CASSTGLAELKNIQYF,TGTGCCAGCAGCACGGGACTAGCGGAACTCAAAAACATTCAGTACTTC
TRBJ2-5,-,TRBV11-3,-,CASTRDEGTQYF,TGTGCCAGCACCCGGGACGAGGGGACCCAGTACTTC
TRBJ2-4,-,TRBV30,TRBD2,CAWSPSGRVKNIQYF,TGTGCCTGGAGTCCAAGCGGGAGGGTCAAAAACATTCAGTACTTC
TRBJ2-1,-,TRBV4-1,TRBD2,CASSQDLRRLAGENEQFF,TGCGCCAGCAGCCAAGATCTGAGGAGGCTAGCGGGCGAAAATGAGCAGTTCTTC
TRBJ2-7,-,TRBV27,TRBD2,CASSLGEGEQYF,TGTGCCAGCAGTTTAGGGGAGGGTGAGCAGTACTTC
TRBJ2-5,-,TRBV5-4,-,CASSLGGAQETQYF,TGTGCCAGCAGCTTGGGGGGGGCGCAAGAGACCCAGTACTTC